The rows below give T cell receptor beta chains drawn from one sample of a study of T cell responses to AZD1222 COVID-19 vaccine. Profiled with immunoSEQ multiplex PCR; TCRdb holds only in-frame clones, not every one. The data show 130,000 to 150,000 clones, roughly nine tenths seen once. The specimen comprised peripheral blood, sampled 28 days after the second AZD1222 dose. These receptors were collected from an adult who received the AZD1222 COVID-19 vaccine. Both conserved end residues are trimmed from each CDR3.

cdr3_aa: ASSAQGASMNTEAF; j_call: TRBJ1-1; v_call: TRBV9
cdr3_aa: ATSGTRLTDTQY; j_call: TRBJ2-3; v_call: TRBV24-1
cdr3_aa: ASSQDGPGLSTDTQY; j_call: TRBJ2-3; v_call: TRBV14
cdr3_aa: SVSGRPGEKLF; j_call: TRBJ1-4; v_call: TRBV29-1
cdr3_aa: ASSPSWWGGGTEAF; j_call: TRBJ1-1; v_call: TRBV14
cdr3_aa: ASSSRTSGNYEQY; j_call: TRBJ2-7; v_call: TRBV7-9
cdr3_aa: ASSPATVLNQPQH; j_call: TRBJ1-5; v_call: TRBV18
cdr3_aa: ASSSQGDTEAF; j_call: TRBJ1-1; v_call: TRBV7-3
cdr3_aa: AWSVLGMGQPQH; j_call: TRBJ1-5; v_call: TRBV30
cdr3_aa: ASSAYRLGKNIQY; j_call: TRBJ2-4; v_call: TRBV19
cdr3_aa: ASSARGGPETQY; j_call: TRBJ2-5; v_call: TRBV7-2
cdr3_aa: ASSMGAQAF; j_call: TRBJ1-1; v_call: TRBV19
cdr3_aa: ASSQITGRAEQF; j_call: TRBJ2-1; v_call: TRBV7-9
cdr3_aa: ASSLDGTGSSLDTIY; j_call: TRBJ1-3; v_call: TRBV11-2
cdr3_aa: ASSAGGATNEKLF; j_call: TRBJ1-4; v_call: TRBV7-9
cdr3_aa: ASSPAAGDSTDTQY; j_call: TRBJ2-3; v_call: TRBV7-9
cdr3_aa: ASSLAIPGSYNEQF; j_call: TRBJ2-1; v_call: TRBV5-1
cdr3_aa: ASSWTGGNSGNTIY; j_call: TRBJ1-3; v_call: TRBV11-2
cdr3_aa: ASSQASGTTRGGQY; j_call: TRBJ2-7; v_call: TRBV4-3
cdr3_aa: ASSFGLQETQY; j_call: TRBJ2-5; v_call: TRBV27
cdr3_aa: ASSPGLEQNEQF; j_call: TRBJ2-1; v_call: TRBV4-3
cdr3_aa: AIRETRNTEAF; j_call: TRBJ1-1; v_call: TRBV10-3
cdr3_aa: ASSQERGSTEAF; j_call: TRBJ1-1; v_call: TRBV14
cdr3_aa: ASSPRDYNEQF; j_call: TRBJ2-1; v_call: TRBV11-1
cdr3_aa: ASSLPSTDTQY; j_call: TRBJ2-3; v_call: TRBV28
cdr3_aa: ASSWTELSNYGYT; j_call: TRBJ1-2; v_call: TRBV6-2/TRBV6-3
cdr3_aa: ASDGRKISNQPQH; j_call: TRBJ1-5; v_call: TRBV19
cdr3_aa: ASSEGGWWYEQY; j_call: TRBJ2-7; v_call: TRBV27
cdr3_aa: ASSQDLGGRRSNEQF; j_call: TRBJ2-1; v_call: TRBV4-2
cdr3_aa: ASSYSGFQYEQY; j_call: TRBJ2-7; v_call: TRBV7-6
cdr3_aa: ASSLAPGGAGYT; j_call: TRBJ1-2; v_call: TRBV7-2
cdr3_aa: ASSPRGRRETQY; j_call: TRBJ2-5; v_call: TRBV13
cdr3_aa: ASSLTTRELPRNDEQF; j_call: TRBJ2-1; v_call: TRBV7-2
cdr3_aa: ACQSRGDQPQH; j_call: TRBJ1-5; v_call: TRBV30
cdr3_aa: ASSPQEGSTDTQY; j_call: TRBJ2-3; v_call: TRBV18
cdr3_aa: ASSPGENQPQH; j_call: TRBJ1-5; v_call: TRBV18
cdr3_aa: ASSQMSDRQRNTIY; j_call: TRBJ1-3; v_call: TRBV3-1/TRBV3-2
cdr3_aa: ASSYGGRYEKLF; j_call: TRBJ1-4; v_call: TRBV6-2/TRBV6-3
cdr3_aa: ASSAQFGYT; j_call: TRBJ1-2; v_call: TRBV7-9
cdr3_aa: ASSLLPGTQNQPQH; j_call: TRBJ1-5; v_call: TRBV7-2
cdr3_aa: ASSSGGAANEKLF; j_call: TRBJ1-4; v_call: TRBV7-6
cdr3_aa: ASTVGVTGNTIY; j_call: TRBJ1-3; v_call: TRBV19
cdr3_aa: SVASWGLSYNEQF; j_call: TRBJ2-1; v_call: TRBV29-1
cdr3_aa: ASSPTRLPRGETQY; j_call: TRBJ2-5; v_call: TRBV7-8
cdr3_aa: ATGLSSYEQY; j_call: TRBJ2-7; v_call: TRBV6-5
cdr3_aa: ASSESGSGDPYEQY; j_call: TRBJ2-7; v_call: TRBV10-2
cdr3_aa: ASSPKLMASRGHEQY; j_call: TRBJ2-7; v_call: TRBV18
cdr3_aa: ASSYSMGTEGT; j_call: TRBJ1-2; v_call: TRBV6-6
cdr3_aa: ASSIATGVEAF; j_call: TRBJ1-1; v_call: TRBV19
cdr3_aa: ASSGTNKNIQY; j_call: TRBJ2-4; v_call: TRBV9
cdr3_aa: AWDRGGGTEAF; j_call: TRBJ1-1; v_call: TRBV30
cdr3_aa: ASSFPTENTEAF; j_call: TRBJ1-1; v_call: TRBV19
cdr3_aa: ASSRKSSGSAYNEQF; j_call: TRBJ2-1; v_call: TRBV4-3
cdr3_aa: ASSQGLVGTGELF; j_call: TRBJ2-2; v_call: TRBV4-3
cdr3_aa: ASRQGSSEAF; j_call: TRBJ1-1; v_call: TRBV7-2
cdr3_aa: ASSLFSGSISGEQF; j_call: TRBJ2-1; v_call: TRBV27
cdr3_aa: ASSTNSQWVEQY; j_call: TRBJ2-7; v_call: TRBV6-5